This TCR beta chain was documented in a study of beta chain features in type 1 diabetes. General study results and limits: The cDNA sequencing approach could over-represent high-TCR-expressing cells. Comparison showed that naive, central memory and Treg TCRB repertoires appeared more similar among patients than among healthy donors.

CD4+ naive, central memory, regulatory and stem cell-like memory subsets were isolated by sorting on CD45RO/CCR7/CD25/CD127/CD95/CD27. CDR3 length: 12 residues. Per the germline V gene, CDR1 is SQVTM and CDR2 is ANQGSEA. Deletions cut 5 bases from V and 2 bases from J, with 10 bases between. As to this clone: No antigen is known for it.

The isolated RNA, all of it, was reverse transcribed, so expressed TCRB transcripts were what got sequenced. Some clones are missing from TCRdb's copy, which holds only in-frame ones; the method was immunoSEQ multiplex PCR. Of roughly 240,000 clones listed, 68% are singletons. The origin of this receptor is a man aged 25 to 40 in good health. The V and J genes are TRBV29-1 and TRBJ2-7, with a tentative D call TRBD1 (6 bases). The specimen sequenced was naive CD4+ T cells from blood. The CDR3 spells CSVRTATYEQYF. As DNA, the CDR3 is TGCAGCGTTAGGACAGCCACCTACGAGCAGTACTTC.